This record looks at one TCR beta chain sequence and its context. The CDR3 runs 17 residues. Germline V gene sequence: CDR1 LNHNV, CDR2 YYDKDF (reference sequence). Trimming at V came to 3 bases and at J to 5 bases, leaving 10 bases not matched to a gene. This entry belongs to a study of blood T cell repertoires in COVID-19. Across the study: Italy, Spain and the United States were the sources of the convalescent and acute COVID-19 samples. Sources were T cells, B-cell-depleted T cells, or PBMCs; the material itself was cDNA or gDNA.

In the study's own analysis: Quantification of nucleated cells was approximated via reference gene primer amplification. TCRdb's copy holds only in-frame clones and misses some; the assay was immunoSEQ multiplex PCR. V and J calls and clone size come straight from that table; D and trimming were deduced from the DNA. There are about 440,000 clones in the sample; around nine tenths occur only once, and 4% to 5.5% lies in the top ten. This sequence originates from a young woman with acute or convalescent COVID-19. Source material: peripheral blood. The chain joins TRBV15 to TRBJ2-1; 10 bases line up with TRBD2. CDR3 region: CATSRSLLAGENNEQFF. CDR3 coding DNA: TGTGCCACCAGCAGGAGTCTTCTAGCGGGGGAGAACAATGAGCAGTTCTTC.